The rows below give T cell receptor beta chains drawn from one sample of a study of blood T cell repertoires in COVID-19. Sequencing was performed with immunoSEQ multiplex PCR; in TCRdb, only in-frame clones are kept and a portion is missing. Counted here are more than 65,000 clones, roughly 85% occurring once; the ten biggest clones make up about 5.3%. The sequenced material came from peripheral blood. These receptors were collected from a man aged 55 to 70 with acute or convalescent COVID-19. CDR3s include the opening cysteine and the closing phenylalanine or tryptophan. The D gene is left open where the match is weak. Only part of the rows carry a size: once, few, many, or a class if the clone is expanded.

TGTGCCAGCAGTTGGACAGGGACGCCGCTTAGAGATTCCTTT | CASSWTGTPLRDSF | TRBV6-2/TRBV6-3 | TRBD1 | - | TRBJ1-1
TGTGCCAGCAGCTTGGGGCAGGCCGCCTCCTACGAGCAGTACTTC | CASSLGQAASYEQYF | TRBV5-4 | - | - | TRBJ2-7
TGTGCCAGCAGCTCCCAGGGTAGGGGCTATGGCTACACCTTC | CASSSQGRGYGYTF | TRBV7-2 | - | - | TRBJ1-2
TGTGCCAGCAGCTTGGCAAGAGCGGGGGGCCCTAATGAGCAGTTCTTC | CASSLARAGGPNEQFF | TRBV5-6 | TRBD2 | once | TRBJ2-1
TGTGCCTGGAGTGTACCCGGCGGGGGTGGGAAGGATACGCAGTATTTT | CAWSVPGGGGKDTQYF | TRBV30 | TRBD2 | - | TRBJ2-3
TGTGCCAGCAGTTACACGGAGCTGGCTAACACTGAAGCTTTCTTT | CASSYTELANTEAFF | TRBV6-2/TRBV6-3 | - | - | TRBJ1-1
TGTGCCAGCCATGAGGGGGAGACCTCCTACAATGAGCAGTTCTTC | CASHEGETSYNEQFF | TRBV6-5 | - | - | TRBJ2-1
TGTGCCTGGAGTGTACGGGACAATCAGCCCCAGCATTTT | CAWSVRDNQPQHF | TRBV30 | - | few | TRBJ1-5
TGTGCCACCGGCGGGACAGGGGCTAACAATGAGCAGTTCTTC | CATGGTGANNEQFF | TRBV24-1 | TRBD1 | - | TRBJ2-1
TGTGCCAGCAGTAACAGGGTGGCTGGCTACACCTTC | CASSNRVAGYTF | TRBV6-5 | - | - | TRBJ1-2
TGTGCCAGCAGCCTATACACCGGGGAGCTGTTTTTT | CASSLYTGELFF | TRBV5-6 | - | - | TRBJ2-2
TGTGCCAGCAGCCAAGGTCAGGTGAACACTGAAGCTTTCTTT | CASSQGQVNTEAFF | TRBV3-1/TRBV3-2 | - | - | TRBJ1-1
TGTGCCAGCAGTGAAATAGGGGGTGGCACTGAAGCTTTCTTT | CASSEIGGGTEAFF | TRBV25-1 | - | once | TRBJ1-1
TGTGCCAGCAGCCAAGGAGGAGATACGCAGTATTTT | CASSQGGDTQYF | TRBV11-3 | - | - | TRBJ2-3
TGTGCTAGCAGCCCTCATCCCGGACAGTCCGTCAGTTTCTCCACAGATACGCAGTATTTT | CASSPHPGQSVSFSTDTQYF | TRBV7-7 | - | once | TRBJ2-3
TGTGCCAGCAGCTGGAGGAGGGGACAGGGGGCTTCCCCAGATGGCTACACCTTC | CASSWRRGQGASPDGYTF | TRBV5-6 | TRBD1 | few | TRBJ1-2
TGTGCCAGCAGCACGGGACTAGCAAGTAAAGAGACCCAGTACTTC | CASSTGLASKETQYF | TRBV21-1 | - | few | TRBJ2-5
TGTGCCATCAATTCAGGGACAGGGAGAGATGAGCAGTTCTTC | CAINSGTGRDEQFF | TRBV10-3 | TRBD1 | - | TRBJ2-1
TGCGCCAGCAGCCCCGACTTCCATGGCTACACCTTC | CASSPDFHGYTF | TRBV5-1 | - | - | TRBJ1-2
TGTGCCAGCAGCCATCCAGGACAGGTACTCTACGAGCAGTACTTC | CASSHPGQVLYEQYF | TRBV11-2 | TRBD1 | once | TRBJ2-7
TGCGCCAGCAGCTTAGGGTGGACTAGCGAGCCTAGTGCTACGCAGTATTTT | CASSLGWTSEPSATQYF | TRBV5-1 | TRBD2 | - | TRBJ2-3
TGCGCCAGCAGCTTGAACCCCGGGACAGATAACTATGGCTACACCTTC | CASSLNPGTDNYGYTF | TRBV5-1 | TRBD1 | - | TRBJ1-2
TGTGCCAGCAGCTACCGGACAGGGGTGTGGACTGAAGCTTTCTTT | CASSYRTGVWTEAFF | TRBV7-2 | TRBD1 | - | TRBJ1-1
TGTGCCAGCAGCGTAGCCGGGACTTCTAACTATGGCTACACCTTC | CASSVAGTSNYGYTF | TRBV7-8 | - | - | TRBJ1-2
TGTGCCAGCAGCTCCTTTGTACGGACAGTGAACACTGAAGCTTTCTTT | CASSSFVRTVNTEAFF | TRBV21-1 | - | once | TRBJ1-1
TGTGCCCGGGACAGGGGGCTTAACTATGGCTACACCTTC | CARDRGLNYGYTF | TRBV30 | TRBD1 | - | TRBJ1-2
TGTGCCAGCAGCGTAGCTGGGGGAGCTAGCGTCTACGAGCAGTACTTC | CASSVAGGASVYEQYF | TRBV9 | - | - | TRBJ2-7
TGTGCCTGGAGTGTGGGACAGGCTATTGCTTTCTTT | CAWSVGQAIAFF | TRBV30 | TRBD1 | once | TRBJ1-1
TGTGCCAGTAGTATAGGCGCAGGGGCAACAATCTATGGCTACACCTTC | CASSIGAGATIYGYTF | TRBV19 | - | - | TRBJ1-2
TGTGCCAGCAGCTTTGATGCACGGGAAAAACTGTTTTTT | CASSFDAREKLFF | TRBV7-9 | - | - | TRBJ1-4
TGTGCCAGCACCCTACTCCCTCAGCCCCAGCATTTT | CASTLLPQPQHF | TRBV12-1 | - | once | TRBJ1-5
TGTGCCAGCAGCCCCCTGGGCGGGGGGAACTACGAGCAGTACTTC | CASSPLGGGNYEQYF | TRBV5-4 | TRBD2 | - | TRBJ2-7
TGTGCCTGGAGCTGGGGAGCCGGGGAGCTGTTTTTT | CAWSWGAGELFF | TRBV30 | - | - | TRBJ2-2
TGTGCCAGCAGTGAAGCCACAGGGTGGGGCGGGGCCAACGTCCTGACTTTC | CASSEATGWGGANVLTF | TRBV6-1 | - | - | TRBJ2-6
TGTGCCAGTAGTAACACAGGGGGCGCCCCAGATACGCAGTATTTT | CASSNTGGAPDTQYF | TRBV19 | TRBD1 | - | TRBJ2-3
TGTGCCAGCAGCCAAGGGTCGCTTGAGGAGCAGTACTTC | CASSQGSLEEQYF | TRBV3-1/TRBV3-2 | - | few | TRBJ2-7
TGTGCCAGCAGCCAAGGTCCTTTCGGTAGCGGGATCCTAGGAGGGAGTACAGATACGCAGTATTTT | CASSQGPFGSGILGGSTDTQYF | TRBV4-2 | TRBD2 | - | TRBJ2-3
TGTGCCAGCAGCCCGCGGACAGGGCGTGATGGCTACACCTTC | CASSPRTGRDGYTF | TRBV7-8 | TRBD1 | - | TRBJ1-2
TGTGCCAGCAGCTTGGCGGGGTCCTCTGGAAACACCATATATTTT | CASSLAGSSGNTIYF | TRBV5-4 | - | - | TRBJ1-3
TGTGCCAGTAGTATAAATCAGAGGGCTGGCGGCTACACCTTC | CASSINQRAGGYTF | TRBV19 | - | - | TRBJ1-2